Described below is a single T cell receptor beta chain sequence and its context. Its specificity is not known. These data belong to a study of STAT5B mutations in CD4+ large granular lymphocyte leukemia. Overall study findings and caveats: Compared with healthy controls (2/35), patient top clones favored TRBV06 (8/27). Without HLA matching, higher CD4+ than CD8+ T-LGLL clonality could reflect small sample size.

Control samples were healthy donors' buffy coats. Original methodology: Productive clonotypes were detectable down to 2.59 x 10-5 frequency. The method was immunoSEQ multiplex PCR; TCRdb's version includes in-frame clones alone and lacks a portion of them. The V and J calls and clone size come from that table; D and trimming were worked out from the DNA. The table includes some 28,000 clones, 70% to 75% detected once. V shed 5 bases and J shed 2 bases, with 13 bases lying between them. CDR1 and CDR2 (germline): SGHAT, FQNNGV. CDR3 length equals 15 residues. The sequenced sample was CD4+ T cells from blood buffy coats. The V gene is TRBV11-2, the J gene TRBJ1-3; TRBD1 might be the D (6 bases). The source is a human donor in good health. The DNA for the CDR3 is TGTGCCAGCAGCAGAAACAGGGCACCTGGAAACACCATATATTTT. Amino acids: CASSRNRAPGNTIYF.